This T cell receptor beta chain was sequenced for a study of vaccination and CD4 T cells after COVID-19. Whole-study context: Spike peptides, overlapping and drawn from SARS-CoV-2, HCoV-NL63, HCoV-OC43 and HCoV-229E, were used to stimulate cells. General study results and limits: Looking at convalescent patients, a median approximately 88% of reactive clones were present only post-vaccination.

Regarding this clonotype: Its target is not known.

The study sequenced cultured CD4+ T cell DNA using the Oncomine TCR Beta short-read assay. Cultured CD4+ T cells yielded the extracted genomic DNA. TCRdb used MiXCR to reprocess the PCR reads, holding one entry per CDR3 protein. The repertoire holds approximately 15,000 distinct CDR3 sequences, with roughly 60% as singletons. Described treatment: roughly ten-day PBMC culture with coronavirus spike peptide pools or control peptides (ViraFEST assay). After expanding antigen-specific T cells with peptide pools, ViraFEST sequenced their TCRs. With V trimmed by 3 bases and J by 11 bases, 7 bases remained unmatched. CDR3 size: 15 residues. Per the germline V gene, CDR1 is DFQATT and CDR2 is SNEGSKA (reference sequence).

V and J are TRBV20-1 and TRBJ2-1; 16 nucleotides agree with TRBD2. The sample here was CD4+ T cells from blood, cultured in vitro, taken after SARS-CoV-2 vaccination. The sequence was obtained from a human donor who had recovered from COVID-19. The CDR3 coding sequence is TGCAGTGCTAGGGGACTAGCGGGGGGGCCGTCCAAGCAGTTCTTC. This gives the protein CSARGLAGGPSKQFF.